This T cell receptor beta chain comes out of a study of blood T cell repertoires in COVID-19. Background on the study: There were acute and convalescent COVID-19 samples, and they came from the United States, Italy and Spain. T cells, B-cell-depleted T cells, or PBMCs provided the cDNA or gDNA that served as material.

The CDR3 spans 14 residues. The J segment lost 7 bases and the V segment lost 3 bases, leaving 11 bases of the junction unmatched. The germline V gene encodes CDR1 GTSNPN and CDR2 SVGIG (reference sequence). Original methodology: Amplification of reference gene primers was used by the study to estimate nucleated cell counts. Data came from immunoSEQ multiplex PCR; TCRdb stores just in-frame clones and leaves some out. V and J calls and clone size are given by that table; D and trimming were obtained from the DNA. Here the sample spans roughly 280,000 clones, 85% to 90% being singletons. This clonotype originated in a woman in her 30s with COVID-19, enrolled during active disease. The rearrangement uses TRBV30 and TRBJ2-7; 8 positions match TRBD1. Sequenced input: peripheral blood. CDR3 protein: CAWRQTGAPSEQYF. CDR3 DNA: TGTGCCTGGAGACAGACAGGGGCCCCCTCAGAGCAGTACTTC.